This T cell receptor beta chain came from a study of control samples from healthy donors and cancer patients. Data came from immunoSEQ multiplex PCR; TCRdb stores just in-frame clones and leaves some out. The data contain about 270,000 clones, approximately 80% of them singletons. With 4 bases removed from V and 9 bases from J, the gap between germline ends came to 7 bases. The length of the CDR3 is 12 residues. Sequencing used PBMCs. The receptor was isolated from a woman between 55 and 75 years old with lung cancer. This chain connects TRBV12-3 or TRBV12-4 to TRBJ1-6; no clear D. CDR3 in amino acids: CASSYPGSPLHF. As DNA, the CDR3 is TGTGCCAGCAGTTATCCCGGTTCACCCCTCCACTTT.